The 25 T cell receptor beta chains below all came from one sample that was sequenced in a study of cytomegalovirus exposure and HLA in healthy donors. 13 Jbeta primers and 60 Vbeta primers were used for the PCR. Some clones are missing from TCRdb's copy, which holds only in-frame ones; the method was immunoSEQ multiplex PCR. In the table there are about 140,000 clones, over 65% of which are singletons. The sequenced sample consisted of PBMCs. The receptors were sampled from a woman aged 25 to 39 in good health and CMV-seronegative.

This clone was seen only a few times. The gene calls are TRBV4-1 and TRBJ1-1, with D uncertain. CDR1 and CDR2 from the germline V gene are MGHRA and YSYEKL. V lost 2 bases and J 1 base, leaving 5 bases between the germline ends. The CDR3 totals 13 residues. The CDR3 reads CASSQTGNTEAFF. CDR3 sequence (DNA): TGCGCCAGCAGCCAAACGGGGAACACTGAAGCTTTCTTT.

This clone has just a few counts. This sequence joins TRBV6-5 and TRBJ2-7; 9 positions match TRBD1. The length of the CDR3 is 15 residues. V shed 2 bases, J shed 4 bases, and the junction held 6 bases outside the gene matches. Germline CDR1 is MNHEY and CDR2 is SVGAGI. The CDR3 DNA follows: TGTGCCAGCAGTTACGGCCCGGGACAGGGTTACGAGCAGTACTTC. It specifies CASSYGPGQGYEQYF.

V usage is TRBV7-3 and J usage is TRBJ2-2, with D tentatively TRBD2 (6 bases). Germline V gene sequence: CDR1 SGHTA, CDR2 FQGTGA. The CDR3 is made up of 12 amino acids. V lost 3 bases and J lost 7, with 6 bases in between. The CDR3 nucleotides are TGTGCCAGCAGCTTCGGGGGCGGGGAGCTGTTTTTT. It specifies CASSFGGGELFF.

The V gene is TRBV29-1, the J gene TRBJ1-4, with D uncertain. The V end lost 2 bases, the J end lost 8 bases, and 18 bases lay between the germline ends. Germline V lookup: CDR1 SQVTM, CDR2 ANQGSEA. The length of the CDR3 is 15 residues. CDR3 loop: CSVESDEGRQEKLFF. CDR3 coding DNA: TGCAGCGTTGAATCGGATGAGGGAAGGCAAGAAAAACTGTTTTTT.

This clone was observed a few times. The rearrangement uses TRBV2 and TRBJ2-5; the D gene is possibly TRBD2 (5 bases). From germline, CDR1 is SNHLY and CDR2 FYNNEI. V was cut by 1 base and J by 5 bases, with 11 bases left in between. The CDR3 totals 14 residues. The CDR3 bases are TGTGCCAGCAGTGAAGTGCGGGTAGGGGAGACCCAGTACTTC. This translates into CASSEVRVGETQYF.

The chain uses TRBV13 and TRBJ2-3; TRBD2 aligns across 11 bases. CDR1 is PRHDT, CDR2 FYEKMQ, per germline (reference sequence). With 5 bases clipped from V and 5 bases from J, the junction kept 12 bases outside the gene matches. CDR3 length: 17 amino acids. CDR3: CASSRTSGRSGKDTQYF. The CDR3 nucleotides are TGTGCCAGCAGCCGGACTAGCGGGCGGTCTGGGAAAGATACGCAGTATTTT.

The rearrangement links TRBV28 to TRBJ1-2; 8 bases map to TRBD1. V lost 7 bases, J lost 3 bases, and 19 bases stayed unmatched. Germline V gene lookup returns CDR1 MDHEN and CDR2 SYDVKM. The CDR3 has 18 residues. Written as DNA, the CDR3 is TGTGCCAGCATTCCAAGATTGGGGAACAGGGGGGGTTACTATGGCTACACCTTC. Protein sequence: CASIPRLGNRGGYYGYTF.

The CDR3 loop reads CASSVGAGGERDTQYF. Here the CDR3 DNA reads TGTGCCAGCAGCGTAGGGGCGGGAGGGGAAAGAGATACGCAGTATTTT. The chain links TRBV9 to TRBJ2-3, with 9 bases lining up with TRBD2. This CDR3 comprises 16 residues. Germline CDR1 and CDR2: SGDLS and YYNGEE. The J segment lost 5 bases and the V segment lost 0 bases, leaving 7 bases of the junction unmatched.

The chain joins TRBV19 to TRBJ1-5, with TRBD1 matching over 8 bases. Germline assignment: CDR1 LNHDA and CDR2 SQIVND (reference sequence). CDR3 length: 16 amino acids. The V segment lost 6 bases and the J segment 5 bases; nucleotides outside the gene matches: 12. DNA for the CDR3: TGTGCCAGTAGCCGGACAGGGTATGCGGGGTATCAGCCCCAGCATTTT. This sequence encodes CASSRTGYAGYQPQHF.

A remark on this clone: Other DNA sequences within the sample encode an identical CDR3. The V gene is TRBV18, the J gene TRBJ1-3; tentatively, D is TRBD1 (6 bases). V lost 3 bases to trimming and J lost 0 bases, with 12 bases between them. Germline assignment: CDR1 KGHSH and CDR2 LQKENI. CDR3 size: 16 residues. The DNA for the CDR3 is TGTGCCAGCTCACCTTCGACAGGCTACTCTGGAAACACCATATATTTT. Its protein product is CASSPSTGYSGNTIYF.

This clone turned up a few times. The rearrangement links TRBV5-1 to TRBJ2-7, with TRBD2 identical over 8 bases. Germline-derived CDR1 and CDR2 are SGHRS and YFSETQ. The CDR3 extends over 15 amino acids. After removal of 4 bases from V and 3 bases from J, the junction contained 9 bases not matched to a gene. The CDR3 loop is CASSLRPGGSYEQYV. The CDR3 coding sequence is TGCGCCAGCAGCCTTCGACCGGGAGGGAGCTACGAGCAGTACGTC.

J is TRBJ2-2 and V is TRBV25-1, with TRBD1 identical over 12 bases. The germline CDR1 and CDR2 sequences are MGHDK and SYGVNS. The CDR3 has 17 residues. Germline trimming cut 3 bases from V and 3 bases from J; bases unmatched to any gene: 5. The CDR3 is CASSDPGTGGDTGELFF. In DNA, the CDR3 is TGTGCCAGCAGTGATCCCGGGACAGGGGGCGACACCGGGGAGCTGTTTTTT.

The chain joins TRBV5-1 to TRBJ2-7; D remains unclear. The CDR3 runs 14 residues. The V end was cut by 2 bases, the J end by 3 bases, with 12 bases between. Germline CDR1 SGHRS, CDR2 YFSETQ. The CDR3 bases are TGCGCCAGCAGCTTCAGAGTGGCGGACTACGAGCAGTACTTC. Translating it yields CASSFRVADYEQYF. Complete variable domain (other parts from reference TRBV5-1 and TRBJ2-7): KAGVTQTPRYLIKTRGQQVTLSCSPISGHRSVSWYQQTPGQGLQFLFEYFSETQRNKGNFPGRFSGRQFSNSRSEMNVSTLELGDSALYLCASSFRVADYEQYFGPGTRLTVT.

The CDR3 DNA is TGTGCCAGCAGCTTACGCCCAACTAGCGGGAGACCGGGCGAGCAGTACTTC. Translation gives CASSLRPTSGRPGEQYF. V usage is TRBV7-9 and J usage is TRBJ2-7; 11 nucleotides match TRBD2. Trimming took 2 bases from V and 6 from J; bases not matched to a gene: 12. Germline V CDR1 and CDR2: SEHNR, FQNEAQ (reference sequence). The CDR3 has 17 residues.

CDR3 DNA sequence: TGTGCCAGCAGTTTATCTCCGCAACAGGGAGGCTACACCTTC. Protein sequence: CASSLSPQQGGYTF. The V and J genes are TRBV28 and TRBJ1-2; tentatively, D is TRBD1 (6 bases). V gave up 1 base and J gave up 8 bases, with 14 bases separating them. CDR3 length: 14 residues. From germline, CDR1 is MDHEN and CDR2 SYDVKM.

The CDR3 is CASSYSGQETQYF. CDR3 nucleotide sequence: TGTGCCAGCAGTTACTCGGGGCAGGAGACCCAGTACTTC. The J gene is TRBJ2-5, the V gene TRBV6-5; TRBD1 is a possible D gene (5 bases). The CDR3 sequence is 13 residues long. Trimming removed 0 bases from V and 5 bases from J, with 7 bases in between. Germline V lookup: CDR1 MNHEY, CDR2 SVGAGI.

DNA for the CDR3: TGTGCCAGCAGCTCGGGACAGGGGGGAGTCACCGGGGAGCTGTTTTTT. This encodes CASSSGQGGVTGELFF. The chain uses TRBV7-6 and TRBJ2-2; 11 bases agree with TRBD1. The CDR3 contains 16 residues. J was trimmed by 4 bases and V by 4 bases; bases with no gene match: 5. In germline, CDR1 is SGHVS, CDR2 FNYEAQ.

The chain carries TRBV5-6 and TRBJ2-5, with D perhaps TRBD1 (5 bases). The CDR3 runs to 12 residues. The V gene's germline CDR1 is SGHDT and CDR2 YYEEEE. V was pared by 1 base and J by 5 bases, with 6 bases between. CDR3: CASSLTGETQYF. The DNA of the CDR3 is TGTGCCAGCAGCTTGACAGGCGAGACCCAGTACTTC.

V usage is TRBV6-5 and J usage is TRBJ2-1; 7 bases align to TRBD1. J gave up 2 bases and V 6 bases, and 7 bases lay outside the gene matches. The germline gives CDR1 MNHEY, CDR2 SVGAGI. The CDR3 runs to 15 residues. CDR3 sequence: CASRKGGATYNEQFF. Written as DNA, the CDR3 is TGTGCCAGCAGGAAAGGGGGCGCAACCTACAATGAGCAGTTCTTC.

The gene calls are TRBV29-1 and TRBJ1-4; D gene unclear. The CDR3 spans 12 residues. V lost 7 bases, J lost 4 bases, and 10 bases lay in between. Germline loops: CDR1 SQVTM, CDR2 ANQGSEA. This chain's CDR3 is CSAGWSNEKLFF. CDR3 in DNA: TGCAGCGCTGGTTGGAGTAATGAAAAACTGTTTTTT. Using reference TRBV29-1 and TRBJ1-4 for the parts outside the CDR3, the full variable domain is SAVISQKPSRDICQRGTSLTIQCQVDSQVTMMFWYRQQPGQSLTLIATANQGSEATYESGFVIDKFPISRPNLTFSTLTVSNMSPEDSSIYLCSAGWSNEKLFFGSGTQLSVL.

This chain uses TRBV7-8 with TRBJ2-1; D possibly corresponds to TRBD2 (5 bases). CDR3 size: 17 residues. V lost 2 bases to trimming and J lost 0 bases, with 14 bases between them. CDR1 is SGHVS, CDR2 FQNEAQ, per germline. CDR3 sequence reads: CASSLLYRGSSYNEQFF. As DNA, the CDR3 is TGTGCCAGCAGCTTACTTTATCGGGGTAGCTCCTACAATGAGCAGTTCTTC.

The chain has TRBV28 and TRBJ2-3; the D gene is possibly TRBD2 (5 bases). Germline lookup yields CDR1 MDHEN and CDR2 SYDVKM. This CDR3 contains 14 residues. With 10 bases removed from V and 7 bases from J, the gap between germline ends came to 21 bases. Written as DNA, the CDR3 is TGTGCCACTATCGGCGGGCCCGGGTTACATACGCAGTATTTT. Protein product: CATIGGPGLHTQYF.

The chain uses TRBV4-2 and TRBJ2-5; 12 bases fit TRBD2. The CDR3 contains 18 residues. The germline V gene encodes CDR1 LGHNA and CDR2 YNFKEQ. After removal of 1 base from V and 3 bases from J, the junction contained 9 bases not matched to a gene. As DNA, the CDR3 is TGTGCCAGCAGCCAAGTGACTAGCGGGGGCTACGTAGAAGAGACCCAGTACTTC. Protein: CASSQVTSGGYVEETQYF.

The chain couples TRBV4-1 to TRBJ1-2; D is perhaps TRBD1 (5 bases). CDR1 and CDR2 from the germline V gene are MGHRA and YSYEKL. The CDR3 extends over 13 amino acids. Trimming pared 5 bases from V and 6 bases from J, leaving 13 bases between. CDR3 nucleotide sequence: TGCGCCAGCAGCACACAGGAGGGTAATGGCTACACCTTC. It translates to CASSTQEGNGYTF.

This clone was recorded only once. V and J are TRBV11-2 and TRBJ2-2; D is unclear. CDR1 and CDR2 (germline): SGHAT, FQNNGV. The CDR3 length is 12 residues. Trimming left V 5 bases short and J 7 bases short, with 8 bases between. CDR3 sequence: CASSLSDGELFF. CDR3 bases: TGTGCCAGCAGCCTTAGTGACGGGGAGCTGTTTTTT.